Each of the 12 T cell receptor beta chains below was sequenced from the same sample in a study of control samples from healthy donors and cancer patients. Some clones are missing from TCRdb's copy, which holds only in-frame ones; the method was immunoSEQ multiplex PCR. Among more than 110,000 clones listed, about 88% were seen once. Sequenced sample: blood. These receptors originate from a woman in her twenties or thirties in good health.

This rearrangement joins TRBV11-2 to TRBJ2-1, with 8 bases identical to TRBD2. V dropped 3 bases and J dropped 5; count of bases not matched to a gene: 6. Germline CDR1 and CDR2: SGHAT and FQNNGV. This CDR3 comprises 15 residues. The CDR3 here is CASSFSGKWNNEQFF. Here the CDR3 DNA reads TGTGCCAGCAGCTTTAGCGGGAAATGGAACAATGAGCAGTTCTTC.

The rearrangement joins TRBV19 to TRBJ2-3; maybe TRBD2 (6 bases). This CDR3 comprises 15 residues. Between the trimmed V and J ends, which lost 3 bases and 1 base, there was a span of 11 bases. Germline V gene lookup returns CDR1 LNHDA and CDR2 SQIVND (reference sequence). The CDR3 bases are TGTGCCAGTAGTATCGGGGGAGAAGGCACAGATACGCAGTATTTT. Residues: CASSIGGEGTDTQYF.

The chain has TRBV11-1 and TRBJ1-4; perhaps TRBD1 as D (6 bases). The ends were cut back, 7 bases at V and 5 bases at J, with 11 bases in the middle. The CDR3 runs 13 residues. From germline, CDR1 is SGHAT and CDR2 FQDESV (reference sequence). The CDR3 coding sequence is TGTGCCAGCACCAGGGGCGGGAATGAAAAACTGTTTTTT. Translation gives CASTRGGNEKLFF.

This chain links TRBV30 with TRBJ1-1, with unresolved D. The length of the CDR3 is 13 residues. The V gene lost 2 bases and the J gene lost 1 base, with 8 bases spanning the gap. The germline CDR1 and CDR2 sequences are GTSNPN and SVGIG (reference sequence). This chain's CDR3 is CAWSLQQNTEAFF. The CDR3 DNA reads TGTGCCTGGAGTCTCCAGCAGAACACTGAAGCTTTCTTT.

This chain uses TRBV6-1 with TRBJ1-1; D is undetermined. This CDR3 region has 14 residues. Trimming took off 1 base at V and 9 bases at J, with 15 bases between the two ends. Germline-derived CDR1 and CDR2 are MNHNS and SASEGT. The DNA of the CDR3 is TGTGCCAGCAGTGAAGGTGGGTGGTCGGGGAAAGCTTTCTTT. This sequence encodes CASSEGGWSGKAFF.

This chain joins TRBV28 and TRBJ1-2, with D possibly TRBD1 on 5 matching bases. The CDR3 is made up of 15 amino acids. V dropped 8 bases and J dropped 2 bases, with 18 bases sitting between them. In germline, CDR1 is MDHEN, CDR2 SYDVKM. The CDR3 loop is CASRPQAGENYGYTF. Here the CDR3 DNA reads TGTGCCAGCCGACCGCAAGCGGGGGAGAACTATGGCTACACCTTC.

This chain connects TRBV5-1 to TRBJ2-1; TRBD2 aligns across 8 bases. V lost 4 bases to trimming and J lost 4 bases; unmatched junction nucleotides: 7. The CDR3 runs to 15 residues. CDR1 and CDR2 from the germline V gene are SGHRS and YFSETQ. CDR3 nucleotides: TGCGCCAGCAGCGGCGGGGTAGCGGGATACAATGAGCAGTTCTTC. Protein sequence: CASSGGVAGYNEQFF.

CDR3 coding DNA: TGTGCCAGCAGCCCCCGTCGGTCGAATTCACCCCTCCACTTT. Its translation: CASSPRRSNSPLHF. The chain is built from TRBV9 and TRBJ1-6; D gene ambiguous. Deletions cut 4 bases from V and 7 bases from J, with 12 bases between. Germline loops: CDR1 SGDLS, CDR2 YYNGEE. CDR3 length: 14 amino acids. Full variable domain (rest looked up from reference TRBV9 and TRBJ1-6): DSGVTQTPKHLITATGQRVTLRCSPRSGDLSVYWYQQSLDQGLQFLIQYYNGEERAKGNILERFSAQQFPDLHSELNLSSLELGDSALYFCASSPRRSNSPLHFGNGTRLTVT.

V and J are TRBV6-1 and TRBJ1-4; no firm D call. The CDR3 spans 14 residues. Germline V gene data show CDR1 as MNHNS and CDR2 as SASEGT. Trimming took off 3 bases at V and 8 bases at J, with 13 bases between the two ends. The CDR3 protein is CASSEPGPEEKLFF. CDR3 bases: TGTGCCAGCAGTGAGCCCGGGCCGGAAGAAAAACTGTTTTTT.

In its sample, this clone was seen once. The chain recombines TRBV18 with TRBJ1-1; TRBD1 is a possible D gene (6 bases). The germline gives CDR1 KGHSH, CDR2 LQKENI. This CDR3 is built from 13 residues. The germline V and J ends were trimmed by 2 bases and 4 bases, with 8 bases remaining between them. CDR3 protein: CASSPRGGTEAFF. The CDR3 DNA sequence: TGTGCCAGCTCACCAAGAGGGGGCACTGAAGCTTTCTTT.

The rearrangement joins TRBV12-5 to TRBJ2-1; either TRBD1 or TRBD2 may supply D (5 bases each). The CDR3 is made up of 13 amino acids. CDR1 is LGHNT, CDR2 FRNRAP, per germline. Deletions cut 3 bases from V and 7 bases from J, with 10 bases between. Written as DNA, the CDR3 is TGTGCTAGTGGTTTAAGTGGGGGAAATGAGCAGTTCTTC. As protein: CASGLSGGNEQFF.

The chain uses TRBV11-2 and TRBJ1-1; unclear D gene. V was pared by 0 bases and J by 7 bases, with 9 bases between. Per the germline V gene, CDR1 is SGHAT and CDR2 is FQNNGV. This CDR3 spans 13 amino acids. CDR3 coding DNA: TGTGCCAGCAGCTTAGATTCGATGGGTGAAGCTTTCTTT. Its translation is CASSLDSMGEAFF.